The 13 T cell receptor beta chains given below trace back to one sample, sequenced in a study of prognosis after radiotherapy for stage I lung cancer. Genomic DNA yielded TCR beta CDR3, amplified by two-round multiplex PCR. It was primers specific to each TRBV and TRBJ gene that first-round PCR used. TCRdb reprocessed the multiplex PCR reads via MiXCR and lists one record per CDR3 protein. The profile shows about 16,000 distinct CDR3 sequences, about 44% of them singletons. The source was PBMCs, collected before or after stereotactic body radiation therapy (not recorded which). Receptors originate from a donor aged 50 or older with non-small cell lung cancer.

The chain joins TRBV6-2 or TRBV6-3 to TRBJ1-2; possible D gene TRBD1, 6 bases. V lost 1 base to trimming and J lost 8 bases, with 17 bases between them. The length of the CDR3 is 15 residues. Germline assignment: CDR1 MNHEY and CDR2 SVGEGT. Here the CDR3 reads CASSYFSEAGQGYTF. In DNA form, the CDR3 reads TGTGCCAGCAGTTACTTTTCCGAGGCCGGACAGGGCTACACCTTC.

This clonotype was picked up one time. This chain connects TRBV2 to TRBJ2-3; D is undetermined. Looked up from germline, CDR1 is SNHLY and CDR2 is FYNNEI. Trimming cost V 2 bases and J 4 bases, with 10 bases left between them. This CDR3 has 14 residues. The CDR3 spells CASSEIDISDTQYF. The CDR3 nucleotides are TGTGCCAGCAGTGAAATCGATATCTCAGATACGCAGTATTTT.

In regard to this clonotype: A read error may produce the germline difference seen at one junction end. The chain links TRBV20-1 to TRBJ1-2; 9 bases are a match to TRBD1. The CDR3 runs to 14 residues. Germline CDR1 and CDR2: DFQATT and SNEGSKA (reference sequence). The CDR3 DNA is TGCAGTACTAGCGACAGGGGGGGGGGCTATGGCTACACCTTC. Translated: CSTSDRGGGYGYTF.

This clonotype was detected ten times or more. This chain connects TRBV3-1 to TRBJ1-5; TRBD1 matches at 9 bases. Per the germline V gene, CDR1 is LGHDT and CDR2 is YNNKEL (reference sequence). This CDR3 has 15 amino acids. Trimming cost V 2 bases and J 7 bases; bases outside gene matches: 6. The chain's CDR3 is CASSQYGDREQPQHF. CDR3 nucleotide sequence: TGTGCCAGCAGCCAATACGGGGACAGGGAACAGCCCCAGCATTTT.

Regarding this clonotype: A far larger clone is one base from this, pointing to a likely read error. The CDR3 reads CASSLIPDGYNEQYF. In DNA form, the CDR3 reads TGCGCCAGCAGCTTGATCCCCGATGGCTACAATGAGCAGTACTTC. This sequence joins TRBV5-1 and TRBJ2-7; D is unclear. This CDR3 spans 15 amino acids. CDR1 and CDR2 from the germline V gene are SGHRS and YFSETQ. Trimming cost V 1 base and J 7 bases, with 18 bases left between them.

This clonotype was observed at least ten times. V gene TRBV20-1 combines with J gene TRBJ1-2, with 7 bases that match TRBD1. Germline values: CDR1 DFQATT, CDR2 SNEGSKA (reference sequence). V lost 6 bases and J lost 8; bases outside the gene matches: 12. The CDR3 has 13 residues. Written as DNA, the CDR3 is TGCAGTGCCGGATCAACAGGGGTAAAGGGCTACACCTTC. Protein product: CSAGSTGVKGYTF.

The rearrangement uses TRBV5-1 and TRBJ2-7; D may be TRBD1 (6 bases). This CDR3 has 13 amino acids. V shed 3 bases and J shed 3 bases, with 10 bases lying between them. Germline V gene data show CDR1 as SGHRS and CDR2 as YFSETQ. The CDR3 nucleotides are TGCGCCAGCAGCTCCATGGACAGCTACGAGCAGTACTTC. This sequence encodes CASSSMDSYEQYF.

This clonotype came up many times. The chain recombines TRBV11-2 with TRBJ2-3, with 8 bases identical to TRBD1. CDR3 length: 15 residues. CDR1 is SGHAT, CDR2 FQNNGV, per germline. The ends lost 5 bases at V and 1 base at J; junction bases unmatched: 5. The DNA for the CDR3 is TGTGCCAGCAGCCATTTGACAGGGGGCACAGATACGCAGTATTTT. It yields the protein CASSHLTGGTDTQYF.

This clonotype was observed at least ten times. The chain is built from TRBV5-8 and TRBJ2-7; 9 bases are a match to TRBD1. CDR1 SGHTS and CDR2 YDEGEE come from the germline V gene. The ends lost 6 bases at V and 2 bases at J; junction bases unmatched: 6. The CDR3 runs to 14 residues. The CDR3 is CASKTTGGPYEQYF. CDR3 coding DNA: TGTGCCAGCAAAACTACAGGGGGCCCCTACGAGCAGTACTTC.

This clonotype was recorded at least ten times. The rearrangement links TRBV11-2 to TRBJ2-4; D ambiguous. Trimming pared 0 bases from V and 13 bases from J, leaving 16 bases between. The CDR3 runs to 14 residues. Germline V CDR1 and CDR2: SGHAT, FQNNGV. The CDR3 region has the DNA TGTGCCAGCAGCTTAGATGCGTCAGGTCGATCCCAGTACTTC. Protein sequence: CASSLDASGRSQYF. Filled out from reference TRBV11-2 and TRBJ2-4, the complete variable domain reads EAGVAQSPRYKIIEKRQSVAFWCNPISGHATLYWYQQILGQGPKLLIQFQNNGVVDDSQLPKDRFSAERLKGVDSTLKIQPAKLEDSAVYLCASSLDASGRSQYFGAGTRLSVL.

As regards this clonotype: The conserved closing phenylalanine or tryptophan is absent in this CDR3, likely reflecting a read error. This sequence joins TRBV12-3 or TRBV12-4 and TRBJ2-5; 10 nucleotides agree with TRBD2. This CDR3 has 15 amino acids. Here the CDR3 reads CASRGAGGGRETQYL. DNA of the CDR3: TGCGCCAGCAGGGGAGCGGGAGGGGGTAGAGAGACCCAGTACCTC.

This clonotype occurred many times. The chain carries TRBV11-3 and TRBJ1-3; tentatively, D is TRBD1 (5 bases). The CDR3 has 15 amino acids. The V end lost 2 bases, the J end lost 0 bases, and 8 bases lay between the germline ends. CDR1 and CDR2 from the germline V gene are SGHNT and YENEEA. In nucleotides, the CDR3 is TGTGCCAGCAGCTTACTGGGACCCTCTGGAAACACCATATATTTT. Translated, it gives CASSLLGPSGNTIYF.

In this sample, this clonotype turned up a few times. The chain has TRBV30 and TRBJ1-5; D is unresolved. The V gene lost 3 bases and the J gene lost 3 bases, with 12 bases spanning the gap. The CDR3 has 14 residues. The germline CDR1 and CDR2 sequences are GTSNPN and SVGIG (reference sequence). The CDR3 DNA reads TGTGCCTGGAGCCAGCGGGCCCTCAATCAGCCCCAGCATTTT. Its translation is CAWSQRALNQPQHF.